Below, 12 T cell receptor beta chains from the same sample are listed, as sequenced in a study of shared clonotypes between healthy human individuals (TCRdb year 2020). CD8 naive samples were obtained by positive selection for CCR7 among CD45RO-negative cells, yielding a CD45RA+CCR7+ population from which TemRA cells were excluded. The library came from the immunoSEQ multiplex PCR assay. TCRdb took over this immuneACCESS table, retaining in-frame rearrangements with V and J assigned. Such tables are incomplete; in checked studies, under half of the missing clones stem from an unresolved V gene, and the remainder is unexplained. This sample holds around 2.1 million clones; 85% to 95% were observed only once. The ten largest clones take up over 1.5% of the sample. Sequenced: naive CD8+ T cells from PBMCs. Taken with the paper, the label for cell subset or site translates to: CD45RA+CCR7+. The source of these receptors is a man between 18 and 35 years old in good health. Some clones in this sample may be carry-over from other donors' samples.

V gene TRBV4-2 combines with J gene TRBJ2-5; weak D call: TRBD2 (6 bases). The V gene's germline CDR1 is LGHNA and CDR2 YNFKEQ. Trimming took off 1 base at V and 0 bases at J, with 9 bases between the two ends. This CDR3 has 15 amino acids. The CDR3 here is CASSQGGGNQETQYF. In nucleotides, the CDR3 is TGTGCCAGCAGCCAAGGTGGCGGGAACCAAGAGACCCAGTACTTC.

The chain employs TRBV7-3 and TRBJ2-2, with 9 bases that match TRBD2. Germline-derived CDR1 and CDR2 are SGHTA and FQGTGA. The CDR3 runs to 17 residues. Trimming took 2 bases from V and 0 from J; bases not matched to a gene: 4. Here the CDR3 DNA reads TGTGCCAGCAGCTTAGAGGCTAGCGGGGCGAACACCGGGGAGCTGTTTTTT. The encoded protein is CASSLEASGANTGELFF. The full variable domain, in which reference TRBV7-3 and TRBJ2-2 provide the parts outside the CDR3, is GAGVSQTPSNKVTEKGKYVELRCDPISGHTALYWYRQSLGQGPEFLIYFQGTGAADDSGLPNDRFFAVRPEGSVSTLKIQRTERGDSAVYLCASSLEASGANTGELFFGEGSRLTVL.

This clone has a handful of counts. The genes are TRBV5-1 and TRBJ1-1; tentatively, D is TRBD1 (5 bases). CDR3 length: 13 residues. Trimming left V 3 bases short and J 7 bases short, with 13 bases between. Germline-derived CDR1 and CDR2 are SGHRS and YFSETQ. CDR3 sequence: CASSSGGRLEAFF. In DNA form, the CDR3 reads TGCGCCAGCAGCTCGGGGGGTCGTCTTGAAGCTTTCTTT.

This chain links TRBV12-5 with TRBJ2-1, with 8 nucleotides matching TRBD2. Trimming took 2 bases from V and 9 from J; bases not matched to a gene: 3. Looked up from germline, CDR1 is LGHNT and CDR2 is FRNRAP. This CDR3 has 13 residues. This CDR3 reads CASGLLAGGEQFF. CDR3 in DNA: TGTGCTAGTGGTTTGCTCGCGGGAGGTGAGCAGTTCTTC.

Details on this clone: Other DNA sequences in the sample encode the same CDR3. This chain connects TRBV13 to TRBJ1-1, with D uncertain. Per germline, CDR1 PRHDT and CDR2 FYEKMQ (reference sequence). V was clipped by 5 bases and J by 8 bases, with 12 bases between them. The CDR3 consists of 12 residues. As DNA, the CDR3 is TGTGCCAGCAGCCTGGGCGGAGCCGAAGCTTTCTTT. Translating it yields CASSLGGAEAFF.

The chain couples TRBV9 to TRBJ2-2; D possibly corresponds to TRBD2 (6 bases). The ends were cut back, 4 bases at V and 2 bases at J, with 21 bases in the middle. The CDR3 sequence is 18 residues long. Germline values: CDR1 SGDLS, CDR2 YYNGEE. CDR3 sequence (DNA): TGTGCCAGCAGCCATAGGACGCGGGACGCCGATAACACCGGGGAGCTGTTTTTT. Amino acids: CASSHRTRDADNTGELFF.

This clone was detected ten times or more. This chain joins TRBV7-3 and TRBJ2-3; 13 nucleotides align to TRBD2. The germline CDR1 and CDR2 sequences are SGHTA and FQGTGA. J gave up 5 bases and V 5 bases, and 4 bases lay outside the gene matches. This CDR3 is built from 15 residues. CDR3 sequence reads: CASSRLAGGEDTQYF. CDR3 sequence (DNA): TGTGCCAGCAGCCGACTAGCGGGAGGAGAAGATACGCAGTATTTT.

In this sample, this clone turned up once. The chain has TRBV10-2 and TRBJ2-1; 7 bases are shared with TRBD2. Germline CDR1 is WSHSY and CDR2 is SAAADI. The V gene end was trimmed by 6 bases and the J gene end by 0 bases; junction bases not matched to a gene: 5. The CDR3 totals 15 residues. CDR3 DNA sequence: TGCGCCAGCAGAAGGGGCGGGAGCTCCTACAATGAGCAGTTCTTC. It specifies CASRRGGSSYNEQFF.

The chain employs TRBV13 and TRBJ2-5; the D gene is possibly TRBD2 (5 bases). The CDR3 runs 16 residues. The germline V gene encodes CDR1 PRHDT and CDR2 FYEKMQ (reference sequence). Trimming stripped 0 bases from V and 1 base from J, with 12 bases between. As DNA, the CDR3 is TGTGCCAGCAGCTTAGGCCTCCAGCGGACCCAAGAGACCCAGTACTTC. Residues: CASSLGLQRTQETQYF.

This sequence joins TRBV28 and TRBJ2-5; TRBD2 might be the D (6 bases). Germline loops: CDR1 MDHEN, CDR2 SYDVKM. The CDR3 is made up of 15 amino acids. V gave up 6 bases and J gave up 4 bases, with 18 bases separating them. The CDR3 DNA reads as TGTGCCAGCAGCCGTGCTAGGGAGGTTCCAGAGACCCAGTACTTC. This translates into CASSRAREVPETQYF.

The rearrangement uses TRBV6-5 and TRBJ2-5; tentative D call: TRBD1 (6 bases). Germline V gene sequence: CDR1 MNHEY, CDR2 SVGAGI. Trimming removed 6 bases from V and 1 base from J, with 9 bases in between. The CDR3 extends over 13 amino acids. The CDR3 nucleotides read TGTGCCAGCAGCCCAGGGGCCCAAGAGACCCAGTACTTC. This gives the protein CASSPGAQETQYF.

With respect to this clone: At one of its ends the junction is not consistent with the germline gene, which may arise from a read error. This chain joins TRBV28 and TRBJ2-3, with 10 bases that match TRBD2. The CDR3 consists of 12 residues. CDR1 is MDHEN and CDR2 is SYDVKM in the germline V gene. This chain's CDR3 is CASSTGLAGGNF. The CDR3 DNA sequence: TGTGCCAGCAGTACGGGGTTAGCGGGAGGCAATTTT.